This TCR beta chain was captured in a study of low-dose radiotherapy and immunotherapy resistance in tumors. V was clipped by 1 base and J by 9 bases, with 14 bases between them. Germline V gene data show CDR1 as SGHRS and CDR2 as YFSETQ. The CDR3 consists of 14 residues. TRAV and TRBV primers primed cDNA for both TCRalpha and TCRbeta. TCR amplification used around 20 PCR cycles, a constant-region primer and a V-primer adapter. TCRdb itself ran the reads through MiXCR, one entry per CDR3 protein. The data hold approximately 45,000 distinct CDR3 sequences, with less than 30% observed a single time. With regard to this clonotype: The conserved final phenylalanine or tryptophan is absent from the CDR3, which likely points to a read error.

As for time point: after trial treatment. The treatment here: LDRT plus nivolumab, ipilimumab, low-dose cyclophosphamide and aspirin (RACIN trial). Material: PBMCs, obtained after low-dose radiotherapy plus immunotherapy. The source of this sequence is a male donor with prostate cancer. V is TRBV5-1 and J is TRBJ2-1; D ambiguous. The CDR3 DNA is TGCGCCAGCAGCTTGATGCCGGGTTGGGTTGAGCAGTTCCTC. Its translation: CASSLMPGWVEQFL.